Here is one T cell receptor beta chain with its context. Methods used by the authors: Reference gene primers were amplified, and this amplification served to estimate nucleated cell counts. TCRdb's table, derived via immunoSEQ multiplex PCR, lists solely in-frame clones and lacks some. The V and J calls and clone size are taken from that table; D and trimming were inferred from the DNA. The repertoire consists of roughly 250,000 clones, with about 80% occurring once and the leading ten covering about 15%. V dropped 3 bases and J dropped 4; count of bases not matched to a gene: 13. Germline CDR1 reads LNHDA; CDR2 reads SQIVND (reference sequence). The CDR3 is 17 residues long. During active infection, Seattle patients enrolled and were then monitored through disease. This specimen comes from a study of blood T cell repertoires in COVID-19. The wider study: Italy, Spain and the United States were the sources of the convalescent and acute COVID-19 samples. T cells, B-cell-depleted T cells, or PBMCs supplied cDNA or gDNA.

The V and J genes are TRBV19 and TRBJ2-7; 9 positions agree with TRBD2. The origin of this receptor is a person aged 70 to 79 with COVID-19, enrolled during active disease. The specimen was peripheral blood. The CDR3: CASSIVRRSGGPYEQYF. The CDR3 nucleotides read TGTGCCAGTAGTATTGTTCGTCGGAGCGGGGGGCCGTACGAGCAGTACTTC.